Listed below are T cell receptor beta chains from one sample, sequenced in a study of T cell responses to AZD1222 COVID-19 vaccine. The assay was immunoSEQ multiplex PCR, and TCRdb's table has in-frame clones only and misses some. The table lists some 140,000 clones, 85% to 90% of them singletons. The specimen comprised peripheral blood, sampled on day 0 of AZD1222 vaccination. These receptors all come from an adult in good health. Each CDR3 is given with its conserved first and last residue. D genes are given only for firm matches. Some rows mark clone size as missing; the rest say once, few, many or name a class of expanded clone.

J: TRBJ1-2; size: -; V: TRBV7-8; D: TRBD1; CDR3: CASSLVSRTGKNNYGYTF; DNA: TGTGCCAGCAGCTTAGTATCTAGGACAGGGAAGAATAACTATGGCTACACCTTC
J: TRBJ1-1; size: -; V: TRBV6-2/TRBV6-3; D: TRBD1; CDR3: CASSYSDRVEAFF; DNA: TGTGCCAGCAGTTACTCGGACAGGGTGGAAGCTTTCTTT
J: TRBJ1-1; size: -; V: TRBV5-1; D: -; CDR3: CASSFGAPLNTEAFF; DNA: TGCGCCAGCAGCTTCGGGGCGCCGCTGAACACTGAAGCTTTCTTT
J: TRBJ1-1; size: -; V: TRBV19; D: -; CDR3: CASSTGRFTEAFF; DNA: TGTGCCAGTAGTACCGGGAGATTCACTGAAGCTTTCTTT
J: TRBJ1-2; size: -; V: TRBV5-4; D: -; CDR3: CASSLAGNYGYTF; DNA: TGTGCCAGCAGCTTGGCAGGGAACTATGGCTACACCTTC
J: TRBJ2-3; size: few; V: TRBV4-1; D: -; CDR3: CASSHKRSTDTQYF; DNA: TGCGCCAGCAGCCATAAAAGGAGCACAGATACGCAGTATTTT
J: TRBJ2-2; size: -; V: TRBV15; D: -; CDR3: CATSGRPLIANTGELFF; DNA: TGTGCCACCAGCGGAAGACCGTTAATCGCGAACACCGGGGAGCTGTTTTTT
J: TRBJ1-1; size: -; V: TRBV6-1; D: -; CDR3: CASSEKENTEAFF; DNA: TGTGCCAGCAGTGAAAAGGAGAACACTGAAGCTTTCTTT
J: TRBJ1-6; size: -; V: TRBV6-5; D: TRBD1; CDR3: CASSYFRGAPLHF; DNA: TGTGCCAGCAGTTACTTCAGGGGGGCACCCCTCCACTTT
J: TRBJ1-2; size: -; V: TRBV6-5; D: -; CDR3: CASSYSIGENYGYTF; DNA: TGTGCCAGCAGTTACAGCATAGGGGAGAACTATGGCTACACCTTC
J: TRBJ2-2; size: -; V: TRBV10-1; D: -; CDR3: CASKADSGIAGELFF; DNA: TGCGCCAGCAAAGCAGATAGCGGCATTGCCGGGGAGCTGTTTTTT
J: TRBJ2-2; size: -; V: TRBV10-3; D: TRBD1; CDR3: CAVFRGQSGELFF; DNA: TGTGCCGTCTTCAGGGGGCAAAGCGGGGAGCTGTTTTTT
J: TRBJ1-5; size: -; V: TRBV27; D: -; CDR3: CASRTGGKDQPQHF; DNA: TGTGCCAGCAGGACGGGGGGCAAGGATCAGCCCCAGCATTTT
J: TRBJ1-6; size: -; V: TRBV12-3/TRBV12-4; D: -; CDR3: CASTQDNSPLHF; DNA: TGTGCCAGCACTCAGGACAATTCACCCCTCCACTTT
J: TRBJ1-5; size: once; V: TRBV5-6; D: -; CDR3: CASSLARTVNQPQHF; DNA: TGTGCCAGCAGCTTGGCCCGGACAGTGAATCAGCCCCAGCATTTT
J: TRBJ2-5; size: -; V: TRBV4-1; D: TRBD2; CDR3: CASSQAGGRLLEGGPETQYF; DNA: TGCGCCAGCAGCCAAGCGGGGGGTCGGCTGTTAGAGGGAGGGCCCGAGACCCAGTACTTC
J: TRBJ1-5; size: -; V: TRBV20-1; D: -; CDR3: CSAYRPNLQHF; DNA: TGCAGTGCATACCGTCCCAACCTCCAGCATTTT
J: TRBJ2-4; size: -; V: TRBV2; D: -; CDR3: CASSGLTQRNIQYF; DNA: TGTGCCAGCAGCGGTCTCACTCAGAGGAACATTCAGTACTTC
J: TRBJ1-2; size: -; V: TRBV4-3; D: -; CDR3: CASSQGSVGQLLGYTF; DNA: TGCGCCAGCAGCCAAGGATCCGTCGGTCAGCTCCTGGGCTACACCTTC
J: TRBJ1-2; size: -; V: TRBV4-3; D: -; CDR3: CASSQLGVLNYGYTF; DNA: TGCGCCAGCAGCCAATTAGGAGTTCTTAACTATGGCTACACCTTC
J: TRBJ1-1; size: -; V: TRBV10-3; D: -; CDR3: CAIVGGTEAFF; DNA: TGTGCCATCGTGGGGGGAACAGAAGCTTTCTTT
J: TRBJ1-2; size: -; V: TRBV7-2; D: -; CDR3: CASSEDRGVNGYTF; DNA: TGTGCCAGCAGCGAGGACCGGGGGGTGAATGGCTACACCTTC